What follows are 21 T cell receptor beta chains derived from one specimen sequenced in a study of blood T cell repertoires in COVID-19. Produced via immunoSEQ multiplex PCR; TCRdb's table is partial and in-frame only. The table has 150,000 to 200,000 clones, 80% to 90% seen once; the top ten hold around 12%. Source material: peripheral blood. These receptors originate from a woman aged 65 to 85 with COVID-19, enrolled during active disease.

The V call is TRBV27, the J call TRBJ2-7, with TRBD1 matching 10 bases. Germline assignment: CDR1 MNHEY and CDR2 SMNVEV (reference sequence). The CDR3 consists of 16 residues. The V segment lost 3 bases and the J segment 4 bases; nucleotides outside the gene matches: 9. The CDR3 DNA follows: TGTGCCAGCAGTTTTGGGCGACAGGGGGCTCGGTACGAGCAGTACTTC. It codes for CASSFGRQGARYEQYF.

The V and J genes are TRBV21-1 and TRBJ1-6; the DNA was not used to check the table's D call, TRBD1. TRBV21-1 counts as a pseudogene. The CDR3 has 19 residues. The CDR3 DNA reads as TGTGCCAGCAGCTTTCAAAAGACAGGCGGCGAGACCTATAATTCACCCCTCCACTTT. As protein: CASSFQKTGGETYNSPLHF.

This clone was detected once. The rearrangement joins TRBV19 to TRBJ1-2; 7 bases align to TRBD1. Germline V gene data show CDR1 as LNHDA and CDR2 as SQIVND (reference sequence). V lost 6 bases, J lost 1 base, and 5 bases stayed unmatched. There are 14 residues in the CDR3. Here the CDR3 reads CASSATGFNYGYTF. CDR3 DNA: TGTGCCAGTAGCGCGACAGGGTTTAACTATGGCTACACCTTC.

The chain links TRBV6-6 to TRBJ2-1; TRBD2 aligns across 10 bases. The V gene's germline CDR1 is MNHNY and CDR2 SVGAGI (reference sequence). The CDR3 contains 14 residues. V lost 5 bases and J lost 3; bases outside the gene matches: 1. Written as DNA, the CDR3 is TGTGCCAGCAGTCGACTAGCGGGCTACAATGAGCAGTTCTTC. This sequence encodes CASSRLAGYNEQFF.

The chain has TRBV16 and TRBJ1-3; the D gene is possibly TRBD1 (5 bases). Per the germline V gene, CDR1 is KGHSY and CDR2 is FQNENV. This CDR3 comprises 13 residues. Trimming stripped 2 bases from V and 7 bases from J, with 9 bases between. The CDR3 sequence: CASSQQGWNTIYF. DNA of the CDR3: TGTGCCAGCAGCCAACAGGGATGGAACACCATATATTTT.

This rearrangement joins TRBV5-6 to TRBJ2-5, with 9 bases matching TRBD2. The germline V gene encodes CDR1 SGHDT and CDR2 YYEEEE. The CDR3 runs 19 residues. With V trimmed by 0 bases and J by 3 bases, 15 bases remained unmatched. CDR3 DNA sequence: TGTGCCAGCAGCTTGGCCCGTCTAGCGGGGAGCGACCGAAAAGAGACCCAGTACTTC. Residues: CASSLARLAGSDRKETQYF.

V gene TRBV9 combines with J gene TRBJ1-3, with a possible D match to TRBD1 (6 bases). The CDR3 length is 15 residues. V shed 2 bases and J shed 4 bases, with 13 bases lying between them. The germline gives CDR1 SGDLS, CDR2 YYNGEE. The DNA for the CDR3 is TGTGCCAGCAGCGTCGCAGGGGCATCAGGAAACACCATATATTTT. Translating it yields CASSVAGASGNTIYF.

This chain uses TRBV30 with TRBJ2-1; perhaps TRBD1 as D (5 bases). The CDR3 contains 13 residues. The V end was cut by 2 bases, the J end by 5 bases, with 10 bases between. Germline V lookup: CDR1 GTSNPN, CDR2 SVGIG (reference sequence). The CDR3 spells CAWSLDSHNEQFF. CDR3 sequence (DNA): TGTGCCTGGAGTTTAGACAGCCACAATGAGCAGTTCTTC. The full variable domain, with the rest looked up from reference TRBV30 and TRBJ2-1, is SQTIHQWPATLVQPVGSPLSLECTVEGTSNPNLYWYRQAAGRGLQLLFYSVGIGQISSEVPQNLSASRPQDRQFILSSKKLLLSDSGFYLCAWSLDSHNEQFFGPGTRLTVL.

This clone came up once. J is TRBJ1-3 and V is TRBV30; 7 bases fit TRBD1. The length of the CDR3 is 12 residues. CDR1 is GTSNPN and CDR2 is SVGIG in the germline V gene (reference sequence). V lost 5 bases, J lost 3 bases, and 1 base stayed unmatched. CDR3 sequence reads: CAWRQGGNTIYF. CDR3 DNA: TGTGCCTGGCGACAGGGTGGAAACACCATATATTTT. Based on the CDR3 plus reference TRBV30 and TRBJ1-3, the full variable domain is SQTIHQWPATLVQPVGSPLSLECTVEGTSNPNLYWYRQAAGRGLQLLFYSVGIGQISSEVPQNLSASRPQDRQFILSSKKLLLSDSGFYLCAWRQGGNTIYFGEGSWLTVV.

The chain uses TRBV7-8 and TRBJ2-1, with 7 bases identical to TRBD2. This CDR3 region has 14 residues. Trimming cost V 5 bases and J 6 bases; bases outside gene matches: 7. CDR1 SGHVS and CDR2 FQNEAQ come from the germline V gene. Here the CDR3 reads CASSPWGGSNEQFF. In DNA, the CDR3 is TGTGCCAGCAGCCCCTGGGGCGGGAGCAATGAGCAGTTCTTC.

This sequence joins TRBV7-9 and TRBJ1-3; D gene unclear. Deletions cut 1 base from V and 8 bases from J, with 12 bases between. The CDR3 runs to 14 residues. Germline loops: CDR1 SEHNR, CDR2 FQNEAQ (reference sequence). CDR3 residues: CASSLGRGSDTIYF. Written as DNA, the CDR3 is TGTGCCAGCAGCTTAGGACGGGGATCGGACACCATATATTTT.

Only one count was recorded for this clone. The gene calls are TRBV7-3 and TRBJ2-2; D is possibly TRBD2 (6 bases). The CDR3 consists of 15 residues. V lost 1 base to trimming and J lost 4 bases, with 10 bases between them. CDR1 and CDR2 (germline): SGHTA, FQGTGA. The CDR3 loop is CASSLIQGGTGELFF. The DNA for the CDR3 is TGTGCCAGCAGCTTAATCCAGGGAGGCACCGGGGAGCTGTTTTTT.

The gene calls are TRBV18 and TRBJ1-1, with no clear D. From germline, CDR1 is KGHSH and CDR2 LQKENI. The ends were cut back, 2 bases at V and 0 bases at J, with 7 bases in the middle. The CDR3 has 14 amino acids. The CDR3 region is CASSPGGMNTEAFF. The CDR3 region has the DNA TGTGCCAGCTCACCAGGAGGTATGAACACTGAAGCTTTCTTT.

The chain recombines TRBV15 with TRBJ1-2; a possible D gene is TRBD1 (6 bases). Germline-derived CDR1 and CDR2 are LNHNV and YYDKDF (reference sequence). This CDR3 contains 14 residues. Trimming removed 0 bases at V and 8 bases at J, with 13 bases between. The CDR3 nucleotides are TGTGCCACCAGCAGAGATCACAGGGTAATCGGCTACACCTTC. Protein product: CATSRDHRVIGYTF.

This rearrangement joins TRBV27 to TRBJ1-5, with D unresolved. The ends were cut back, 2 bases at V and 5 bases at J, with 10 bases in the middle. The CDR3 length is 14 residues. The germline V gene encodes CDR1 MNHEY and CDR2 SMNVEV (reference sequence). The CDR3 DNA is TGTGCCAGCAGTTTAGGTTCGGGTTATCAGCCCCAGCATTTT. It codes for CASSLGSGYQPQHF.

There are a few counts of this clone. V and J are TRBV11-2 and TRBJ2-1; 12 bases map to TRBD2. The CDR3 is 15 residues long. Germline V gene sequence: CDR1 SGHAT, CDR2 FQNNGV. V was clipped by 1 base and J by 9 bases; unmatched bases: 4. The CDR3 is CASSLASGRASEQFF. The CDR3 bases are TGTGCCAGCAGCTTAGCTAGCGGGAGGGCCAGTGAGCAGTTCTTC.

The rearrangement uses TRBV7-2 and TRBJ1-6; D ambiguous. CDR3 size: 13 residues. Between the trimmed V and J ends, which lost 1 base and 7 bases, there was a span of 5 bases. CDR1 and CDR2 from the germline V gene are SGHTA and FQGNSA. The CDR3: CASSLDANSPLHF. The CDR3 bases are TGTGCCAGCAGCTTAGACGCGAATTCACCCCTCCACTTT.

This clone came up once. The chain uses TRBV3-1 (or the pseudogene TRBV3-2) and TRBJ2-3, with 8 bases aligning to TRBD2. This CDR3 is built from 13 residues. Germline V gene lookup returns CDR1 LGHDT and CDR2 YNNKEL (reference sequence). The V segment lost 4 bases and the J segment 5 bases; nucleotides outside the gene matches: 2. DNA of the CDR3: TGTGCCAGCAGCCCGGGGGGGGAAGATACGCAGTATTTT. It encodes CASSPGGEDTQYF.

This clone came up once. The J gene is TRBJ2-1, the V gene TRBV30, with 16 positions matching TRBD2. The V gene end was trimmed by 3 bases and the J gene end by 10 bases; junction bases not matched to a gene: 15. Germline assignment: CDR1 GTSNPN and CDR2 SVGIG (reference sequence). This CDR3 spans 18 amino acids. The CDR3, as DNA: TGTGCCTGGAGCAATCCGGGACAAGGGACTAGCGGGGGGGTCGAGCAGTTCTTC. It yields the protein CAWSNPGQGTSGGVEQFF.

The chain links TRBV18 to TRBJ2-7, with D maybe TRBD2 (5 bases). Trimming took off 2 bases at V and 2 bases at J, with 10 bases between the two ends. The CDR3 runs 14 residues. The germline gives CDR1 KGHSH, CDR2 LQKENI. The CDR3 sequence: CASSPGGGAYEQYF. DNA of the CDR3: TGTGCCAGCTCACCAGGAGGAGGAGCCTACGAGCAGTACTTC.

The chain couples TRBV28 to TRBJ2-7; 9 nucleotides match TRBD1. Germline CDR1 MDHEN, CDR2 SYDVKM. This CDR3 contains 16 residues. The V and J ends lost 5 bases and 2 bases, in that order; junction bases with no gene match: 10. CDR3 sequence: CASSTPTGGIPYEQYF. The CDR3 bases are TGTGCCAGCAGTACGCCGACAGGGGGGATACCCTACGAGCAGTACTTC.